This T cell receptor beta chain stems from a study of blood T cell repertoires in COVID-19. For the study at large: The study drew acute and convalescent COVID-19 samples from the United States, Italy and Spain.

Repertoires were generated with immunoSEQ multiplex PCR, while TCRdb's copy carries only in-frame clones and drops some. The table records around 230,000 clones, 82% of them present only once. This clonotype was sampled from an older woman with active or convalescent COVID-19. Sequencing input: peripheral blood.

CDR3 bases: TGCGCCAGCAGCCGTTCACAGGGGACTCTTTCACCCCTCCACTTT. Its protein product is CASSRSQGTLSPLHF. V and J are TRBV4-3 and TRBJ1-6, with 7 bases lining up with TRBD1. Germline CDR1 LGHNA, CDR2 YSLEER. The ends lost 4 bases at V and 9 bases at J; junction bases unmatched: 9. The CDR3 has 15 residues.